Here is one T cell receptor (beta chain) with its context. The antigen is unknown. This sample stems from a study of blood T cells in healthy people across ages. Study-level findings and limits: Naive CD4+ cell counts and diversity both ran higher in long-lived than in aged donors. Roughly linear declines in TCR beta diversity per million T cells occurred with age. Investigators viewed diversity estimates from one million T cells as underestimates, the study reported.

A second PCR of roughly 7 to 11 cycles used a sample-barcoded 5' primer and a J-beta primer mix. TCRdb reanalysed the 5' RACE reads using MiXCR and keeps one entry per CDR3 protein. The sample carries 800,000 to 950,000 distinct CDR3 sequences, 29% recorded once. Trimming shortened V by 6 bases and J by 2 bases, and 8 bases separated the two germline ends. The CDR3 runs 12 residues. Germline loops: CDR1 SQVTM, CDR2 ANQGSEA. The same sample was also studied in work on T cells of mothers and their children. As that report states: Related and unrelated pairs show similar thymic shaping of TCR recombination output.

Sequencing was carried out using blood. The receptor comes from a middle-aged woman in good health. V is TRBV29-1 and J is TRBJ1-3, with D possibly matching TRBD1 (5 bases). CDR3 nucleotide sequence: TGCAGCGTCAAGGGGACTGGAAACACCATATATTTT. Protein product: CSVKGTGNTIYF.